This TCR beta chain was retrieved from a study of cytomegalovirus exposure and HLA in healthy donors. The PCR had 60 Vbeta and 13 Jbeta primers. Profiled with immunoSEQ multiplex PCR; TCRdb holds only in-frame clones, not every one. The profile shows about 150,000 clones, around 83% of them singletons. Germline V gene sequence: CDR1 KGHSH, CDR2 LQKENI. V was shortened by 2 bases and J by 8 bases, with 18 bases between the two germline ends. This CDR3 has 15 amino acids. The TCR sequence derives from a man aged 45 to 65 in good health and CMV-seropositive. Sequencing was performed on PBMCs. The J gene is TRBJ1-2, the V gene TRBV18; a weak D match, TRBD1 (5 bases). CDR3 amino acids: CASSPKDTLVMGYTF. As DNA, the CDR3 is TGTGCCAGCTCACCAAAGGACACACTTGTAATGGGCTACACCTTC.